This T cell receptor (beta chain) is drawn from a study of T cell repertoires in cytomegalovirus infection. TCRdb re-analysed the reads in MiXCR, keeping a single row per CDR3 protein. This table holds 900,000 to 950,000 distinct CDR3 sequences, less than 35% found once. Concerning this clonotype: Its antigen is not identified.

The V end was cut by 2 bases, the J end by 6 bases, with 10 bases between. The CDR3 has 13 amino acids. The germline CDR1 and CDR2 sequences are KGHSH and LQKENI. The sample consisted of cultured CD8+ T cells from PBMCs, taken from culture after CMV antigen stimulation. The chain couples TRBV18 to TRBJ1-1; D is unresolved. The receptor was isolated from a human donor in good health (CMV status not recorded). Some clones in this sample may be carry-over from other donors' samples. CDR3 amino acids: CASSPGRMAEAFF. CDR3 DNA: TGTGCCAGCTCACCAGGCAGGATGGCTGAAGCTTTCTTT.